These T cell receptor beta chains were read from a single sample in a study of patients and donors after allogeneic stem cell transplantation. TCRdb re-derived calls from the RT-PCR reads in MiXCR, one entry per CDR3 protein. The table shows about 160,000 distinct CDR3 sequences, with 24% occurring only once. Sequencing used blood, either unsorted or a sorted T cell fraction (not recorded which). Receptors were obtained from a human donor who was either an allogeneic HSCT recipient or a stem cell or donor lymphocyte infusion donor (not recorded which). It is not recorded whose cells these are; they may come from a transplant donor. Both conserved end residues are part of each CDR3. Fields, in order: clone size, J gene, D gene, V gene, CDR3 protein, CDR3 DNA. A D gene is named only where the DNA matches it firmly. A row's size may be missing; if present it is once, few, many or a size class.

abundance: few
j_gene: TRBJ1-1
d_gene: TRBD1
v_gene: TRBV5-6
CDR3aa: CASRSDRVGTEAFF
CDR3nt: TGTGCCAGCAGGTCTGACAGGGTAGGGACTGAAGCTTTCTTT

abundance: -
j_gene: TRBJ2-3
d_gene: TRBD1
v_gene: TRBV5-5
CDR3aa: CASSTERAGGDTQYF
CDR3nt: TGTGCCAGCAGCACAGAAAGGGCAGGGGGCGATACGCAGTATTTT

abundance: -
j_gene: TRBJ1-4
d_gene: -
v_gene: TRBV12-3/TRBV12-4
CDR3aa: CASSFWSLDEKLFF
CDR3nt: TGTGCCAGCAGTTTTTGGAGTCTGGATGAAAAACTGTTTTTT

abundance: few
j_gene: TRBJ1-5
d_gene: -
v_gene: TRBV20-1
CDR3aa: CSARPATGGNHSNQPQHF
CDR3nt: TGCAGTGCCCGTCCCGCAACGGGAGGAAACCATAGCAATCAGCCCCAGCATTTT

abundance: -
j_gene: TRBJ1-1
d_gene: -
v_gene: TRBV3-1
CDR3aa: CASSQGPGGTEAFF
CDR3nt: TGTGCCAGCAGCCAAGGTCCAGGTGGCACTGAAGCTTTCTTT

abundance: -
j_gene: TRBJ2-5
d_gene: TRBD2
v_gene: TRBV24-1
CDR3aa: CATSDTTSGETQYF
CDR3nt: TGTGCCACCAGTGACACGACTAGCGGAGAGACCCAGTACTTC

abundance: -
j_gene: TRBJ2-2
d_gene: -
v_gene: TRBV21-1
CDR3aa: CARSRGNVDTGELFF
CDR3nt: TGTGCCAGGAGCCGGGGTAATGTTGACACCGGGGAGCTGTTTTTT

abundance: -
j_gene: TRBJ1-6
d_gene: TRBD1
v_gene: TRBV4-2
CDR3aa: CASSQGTGGAAPLHF
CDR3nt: TGTGCCAGCAGCCAAGGGACAGGGGGCGCGGCACCCCTCCACTTT

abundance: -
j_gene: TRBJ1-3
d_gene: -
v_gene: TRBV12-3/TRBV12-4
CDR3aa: CASRPLGSGNTIYF
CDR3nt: TGTGCCAGCAGGCCTCTAGGCTCTGGAAACACCATATATTTT

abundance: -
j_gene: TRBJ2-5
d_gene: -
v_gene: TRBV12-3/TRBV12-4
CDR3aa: CASSLEGPETQYF
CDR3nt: TGTGCCAGCAGTTTAGAGGGGCCAGAGACCCAGTACTTC

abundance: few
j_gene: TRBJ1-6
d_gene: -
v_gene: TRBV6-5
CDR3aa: CASSSGAHSPLHF
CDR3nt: TGTGCCAGCAGTTCCGGGGCCCATTCACCCCTCCACTTT

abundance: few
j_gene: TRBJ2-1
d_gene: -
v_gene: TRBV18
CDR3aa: CASSPNEQFF
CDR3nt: TGTGCCAGCTCACCAAATGAGCAGTTCTTC

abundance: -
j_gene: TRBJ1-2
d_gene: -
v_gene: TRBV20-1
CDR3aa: CSARHSNYGYTF
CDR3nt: TGCAGTGCTAGACACAGTAACTATGGCTACACCTTC

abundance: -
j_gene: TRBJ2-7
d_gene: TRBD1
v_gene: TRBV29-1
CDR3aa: CSGTGQGAPYEQYF
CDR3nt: TGCAGCGGGACGGGACAGGGGGCGCCCTACGAGCAGTACTTC

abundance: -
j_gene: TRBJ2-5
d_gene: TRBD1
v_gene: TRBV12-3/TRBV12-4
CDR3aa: CASSLTGAGETQYF
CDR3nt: TGTGCCAGCAGTTTAACAGGGGCGGGAGAGACCCAGTACTTC

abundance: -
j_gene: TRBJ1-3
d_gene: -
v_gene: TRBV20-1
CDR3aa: CSAADGRSGNTIYF
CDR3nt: TGCAGTGCGGCGGACGGCCGCTCTGGAAACACCATATATTTT

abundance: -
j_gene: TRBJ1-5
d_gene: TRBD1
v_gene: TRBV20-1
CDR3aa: CSAREPGGSQPQHF
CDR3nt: TGCAGTGCTAGAGAGCCAGGGGGAAGTCAGCCCCAGCATTTT

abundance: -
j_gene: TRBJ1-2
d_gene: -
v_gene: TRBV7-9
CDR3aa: CASSFNQYGYTF
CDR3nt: TGTGCCAGCAGCTTTAACCAGTATGGCTACACCTTC

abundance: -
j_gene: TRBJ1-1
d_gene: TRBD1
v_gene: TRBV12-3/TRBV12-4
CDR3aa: CASRPRQGHMNTEAFF
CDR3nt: TGTGCCAGCAGGCCACGACAGGGACATATGAACACTGAAGCTTTCTTT

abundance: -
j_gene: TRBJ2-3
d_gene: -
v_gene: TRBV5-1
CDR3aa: CASKQEIGADTQYF
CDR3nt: TGCGCCAGTAAACAGGAGATTGGTGCAGATACGCAGTATTTT

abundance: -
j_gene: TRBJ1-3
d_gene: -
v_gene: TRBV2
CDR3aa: CASVQRSGNTIYF
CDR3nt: TGTGCCAGCGTACAGCGCTCTGGAAACACCATATATTTT

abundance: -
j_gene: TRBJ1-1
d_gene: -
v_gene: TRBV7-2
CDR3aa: CASSSYGQTEAFF
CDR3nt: TGTGCCAGCAGCAGCTACGGACAGACTGAAGCTTTCTTT

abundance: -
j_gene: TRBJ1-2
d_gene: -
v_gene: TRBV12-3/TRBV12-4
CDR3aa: CASRPGQAYGYTF
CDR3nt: TGTGCCAGCAGACCGGGACAAGCCTATGGCTACACCTTC

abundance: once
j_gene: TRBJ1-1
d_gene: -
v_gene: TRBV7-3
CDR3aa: CASSLMGQGMNTEAFF
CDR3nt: TGTGCCAGCAGCTTAATGGGGCAGGGGATGAACACTGAAGCTTTCTTT

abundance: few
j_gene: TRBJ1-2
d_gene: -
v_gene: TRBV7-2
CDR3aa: CASSLNSHAYGYTF
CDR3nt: TGTGCCAGCAGCTTAAACTCCCATGCGTATGGCTACACCTTC

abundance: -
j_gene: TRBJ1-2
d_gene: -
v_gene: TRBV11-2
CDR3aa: CASRSLKGADGYTF
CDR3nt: TGTGCCAGCAGATCACTAAAGGGAGCTGATGGCTACACCTTC

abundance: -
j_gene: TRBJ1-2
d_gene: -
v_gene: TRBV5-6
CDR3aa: CASSPQGGDGYTF
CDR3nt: TGTGCCAGCAGCCCACAGGGAGGCGATGGCTACACCTTC

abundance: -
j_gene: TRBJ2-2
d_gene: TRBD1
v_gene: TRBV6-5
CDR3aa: CASSYSTGPGELFF
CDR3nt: TGTGCCAGCAGTTACTCGACAGGGCCCGGGGAGCTGTTTTTT

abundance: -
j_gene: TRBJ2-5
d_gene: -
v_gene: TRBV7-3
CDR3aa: CASSSQGEETQYF
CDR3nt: TGTGCCAGCAGCTCACAGGGTGAGGAGACCCAGTACTTC

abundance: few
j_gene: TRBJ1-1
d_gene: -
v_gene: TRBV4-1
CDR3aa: CASSQDRGANTEAFF
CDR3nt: TGCGCCAGCAGCCAAGATCGAGGGGCGAACACTGAAGCTTTCTTT

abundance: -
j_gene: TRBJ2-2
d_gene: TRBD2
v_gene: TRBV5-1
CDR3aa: CASSSTAGVGSGELFF
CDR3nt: TGCGCCAGCAGCTCCACGGCGGGAGTAGGGTCCGGGGAGCTGTTTTTT

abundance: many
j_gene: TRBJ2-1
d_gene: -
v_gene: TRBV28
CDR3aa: CASSSNEQFF
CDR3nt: TGTGCCAGCAGCTCCAATGAGCAGTTCTTC

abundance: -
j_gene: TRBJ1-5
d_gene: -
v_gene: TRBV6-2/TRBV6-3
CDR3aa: CASSYPWQGGVDQPQHF
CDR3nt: TGTGCCAGCAGTTACCCCTGGCAGGGAGGCGTAGATCAGCCCCAGCATTTT

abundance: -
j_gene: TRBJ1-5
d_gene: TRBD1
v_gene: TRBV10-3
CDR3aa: CAISRDRGYSNQPQHF
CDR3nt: TGTGCCATCAGCCGGGACAGGGGCTATAGCAATCAGCCCCAGCATTTT

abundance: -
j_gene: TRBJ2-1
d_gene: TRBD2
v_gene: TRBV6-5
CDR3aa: CASSYATSGTYNEQFF
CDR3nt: TGTGCCAGCAGTTACGCGACCAGCGGGACCTACAATGAGCAGTTCTTC

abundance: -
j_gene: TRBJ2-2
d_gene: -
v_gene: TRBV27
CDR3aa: CASSPSREGTGELFF
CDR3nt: TGTGCCAGCAGTCCCTCACGTGAGGGCACCGGGGAGCTGTTTTTT

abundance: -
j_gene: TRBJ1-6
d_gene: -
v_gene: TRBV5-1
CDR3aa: CASTKTGPYNSPLHF
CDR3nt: TGCGCCAGCACCAAAACAGGGCCCTATAATTCACCCCTCCACTTT

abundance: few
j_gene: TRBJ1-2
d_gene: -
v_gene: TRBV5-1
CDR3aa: CASGRATPGYGYTF
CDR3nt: TGCGCCAGCGGGAGGGCCACCCCCGGCTATGGCTACACCTTC

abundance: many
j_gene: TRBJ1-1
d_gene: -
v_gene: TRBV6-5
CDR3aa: CASTFRTNTEAFF
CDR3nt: TGTGCCAGCACCTTCAGAACCAACACTGAAGCTTTCTTT

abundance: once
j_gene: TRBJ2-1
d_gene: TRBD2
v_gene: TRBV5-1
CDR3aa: CASSLASSGGYEQFF
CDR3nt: TGCGCCAGCAGCTTGGCGTCTAGCGGGGGGTATGAGCAGTTCTTC

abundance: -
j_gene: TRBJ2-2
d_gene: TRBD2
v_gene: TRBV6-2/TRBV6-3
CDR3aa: CASSPSGSGELFF
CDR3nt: TGTGCCAGCAGTCCTAGCGGGTCCGGGGAGCTGTTTTTT

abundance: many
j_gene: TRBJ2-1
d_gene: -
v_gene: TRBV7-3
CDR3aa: CASSLGAGLNEQFF
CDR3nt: TGTGCCAGCAGCTTAGGGGCAGGCCTCAATGAGCAGTTCTTC

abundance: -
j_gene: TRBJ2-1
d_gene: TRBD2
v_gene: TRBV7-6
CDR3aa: CASSQGLAGAKEQFF
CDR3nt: TGTGCCAGCAGCCAAGGACTAGCGGGAGCGAAGGAGCAGTTCTTC

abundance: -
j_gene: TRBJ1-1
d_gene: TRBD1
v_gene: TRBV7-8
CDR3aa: CASSLVRTRTGDTEAFF
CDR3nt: TGTGCCAGCAGCTTAGTCCGGACCCGGACAGGGGACACTGAAGCTTTCTTT

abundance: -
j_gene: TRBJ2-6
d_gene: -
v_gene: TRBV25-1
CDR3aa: CASSGAAVGANVLTF
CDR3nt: TGTGCCAGCAGTGGGGCCGCGGTGGGGGCCAACGTCCTGACTTTC

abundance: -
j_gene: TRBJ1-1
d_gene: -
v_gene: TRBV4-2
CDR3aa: CASSQDRAGGNTEAFF
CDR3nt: TGTGCCAGCAGCCAAGATCGGGCAGGAGGGAACACTGAAGCTTTCTTT

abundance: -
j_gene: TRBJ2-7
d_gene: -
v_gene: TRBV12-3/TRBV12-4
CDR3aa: CASSHGPSYEQYF
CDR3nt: TGTGCCAGCAGTCACGGGCCATCCTACGAGCAGTACTTC

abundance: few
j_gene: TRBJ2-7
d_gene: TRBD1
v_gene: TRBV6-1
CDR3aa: CASREDRGFSYEQYF
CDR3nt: TGTGCCAGCAGGGAAGACAGGGGATTCTCCTACGAGCAGTACTTC

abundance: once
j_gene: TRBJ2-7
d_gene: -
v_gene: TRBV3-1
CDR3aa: CASSQGDGREQYF
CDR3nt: TGTGCCAGCAGCCAAGGGGATGGGCGGGAGCAGTACTTC

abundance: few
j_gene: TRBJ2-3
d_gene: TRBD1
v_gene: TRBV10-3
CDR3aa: CASTPGQGTDTQYF
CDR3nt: TGTGCCAGTACCCCGGGACAGGGGACAGATACGCAGTATTTT